Included here is one TCR beta chain sequence, with context. The CDR3 length is 14 residues. Germline CDR1 MNHEY, CDR2 SMNVEV (reference sequence). V was pared by 6 bases and J by 6 bases, with 4 bases of the junction left unmatched. The data originate from a study of blood T cell repertoires in COVID-19. Study-wide background: PBMCs, B-cell-depleted T cells, or T cells were the source of the cDNA or gDNA that made up the material.

Per the original data handling: Estimated nucleated cell counts came from reference gene primer amplification. Clones were sequenced by immunoSEQ multiplex PCR, and TCRdb holds only the in-frame ones, with some missing. V, J and clone size reflect that table, while D and trimming were determined from the DNA. The sample contains fewer than 300,000 clones, 70% to 85% of which appear only once. This TCR was sampled from a human donor with COVID-19, enrolled during active disease. The donor label of this sample is uncertain. The specimen was peripheral blood. This sequence joins TRBV27 and TRBJ2-2, with 10 bases that match TRBD1. DNA of the CDR3: TGTGCCAGCAGACGGGGACAGGGGTCCGGGGAGCTGTTTTTT. Translation: CASRRGQGSGELFF.